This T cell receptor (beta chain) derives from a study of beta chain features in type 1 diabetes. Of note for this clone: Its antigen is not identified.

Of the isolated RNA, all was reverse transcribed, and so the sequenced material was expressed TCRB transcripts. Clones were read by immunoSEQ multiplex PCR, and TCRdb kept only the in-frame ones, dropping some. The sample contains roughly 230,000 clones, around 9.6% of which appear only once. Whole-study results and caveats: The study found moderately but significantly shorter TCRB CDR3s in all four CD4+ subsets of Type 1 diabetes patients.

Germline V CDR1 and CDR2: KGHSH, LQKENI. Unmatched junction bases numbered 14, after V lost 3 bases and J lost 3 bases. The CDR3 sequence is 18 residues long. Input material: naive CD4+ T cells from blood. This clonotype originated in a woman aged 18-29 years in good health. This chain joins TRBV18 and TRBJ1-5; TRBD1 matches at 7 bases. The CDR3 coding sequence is TGTGCCAGCTCACCTTTGGAGTCGGGCAGGGGGGTCAATCAGCCCCAGCATTTT. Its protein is CASSPLESGRGVNQPQHF.